This is a list of T cell receptor beta chains from one sample in a study of shared clonotypes between healthy human individuals. Data came from immunoSEQ multiplex PCR; TCRdb stores just in-frame clones and leaves some out. Of millions of clones in the sample, about 92% were seen once. What was sequenced was naive CD8+ T cells from PBMCs. The receptors derive from a man between 18 and 35 years old in good health. Some clones in this sample may be carry-over from other donors' samples. The CDR3 runs from the conserved cysteine through the conserved F or W. A D gene is named only where the DNA matches it firmly. For some rows the clone size is stated as once, few or many, or as a class when expanded; others skip it.

>TRBD2|TRBV27|-|TRBJ2-7
TGTGCCAGCAACCCTACTCTGGGGGAGGGCCCCTACGAGCAGTACTTC
CASNPTLGEGPYEQYF
>-|TRBV7-8|-|TRBJ2-5
TGTGCCAGCAGCTCCCGAGGGGTCGCTCAAGAGACCCAGTACTTC
CASSSRGVAQETQYF
>-|TRBV27|-|TRBJ2-2
TGTGCCAGCAGTTTACGGGGCGATAAGACCGGGGAGCTGTTTTTT
CASSLRGDKTGELFF
>-|TRBV27|-|TRBJ1-1
TGTGCCAGCAGTTTATCGAGGACCCTAGGTACTGAAGCTTTCTTT
CASSLSRTLGTEAFF
>TRBD1|TRBV19|-|TRBJ2-7
TGTGCCAGTAGCCCCGGGACAGGATCCTACGAGCAGTACTTC
CASSPGTGSYEQYF
>-|TRBV6-5|-|TRBJ2-7
TGTGCCAGCAGTTATCTTCGGGGACTCGATTACGAGCAGTACTTC
CASSYLRGLDYEQYF
>TRBD2|TRBV14|once|TRBJ2-2
TGTGCCAGCAGCCAACTAGCGGGGGGCGGCACCGGGGAGCTGTTTTTT
CASSQLAGGGTGELFF
>TRBD1|TRBV27|-|TRBJ2-7
TGTGCCAGCGGACTTAACAGGGGGAAGGCCTACGAGCAGTACTTC
CASGLNRGKAYEQYF
>-|TRBV5-4|-|TRBJ2-1
TGTGCCAGCAGGGCTTGGGTCGGCAGGGCCGTTTACAATGAGCAGTTCTTC
CASRAWVGRAVYNEQFF
>TRBD1|TRBV6-5|-|TRBJ1-5
TGTGCCAGCAGACCTAGGACAGGGGGCGATCAGCCCCAGCATTTT
CASRPRTGGDQPQHF
>TRBD1|TRBV6-5|-|TRBJ1-2
TGTGCCAGCAGTTACTCGATATTGACAGGGAGGGGTGGCTACACCTTC
CASSYSILTGRGGYTF
>TRBD1|TRBV2|-|TRBJ2-5
TGTGCCAGCCGAGGACAGGGGGTGAAGGAGACCCAGTACTTC
CASRGQGVKETQYF
>-|TRBV6-6|-|TRBJ2-2
TGTGCCAGCAGTTACATAGACACCGGGGAGCTGTTTTTT
CASSYIDTGELFF
>TRBD1|TRBV5-8|-|TRBJ2-7
TGTGCCAGCAGCTTACAGGGGATCCTCACCCTGGACGAGCAGTACTTC
CASSLQGILTLDEQYF
>-|TRBV2|once|TRBJ2-7
TGTGCCAGCACCCAAGGGGCCCACTACGAGCAGTACTTC
CASTQGAHYEQYF
>TRBD1|TRBV7-9|-|TRBJ1-5
TGTGCCAGCAGCTTGACAGGGGAGAATCAGCCCCAGCATTTT
CASSLTGENQPQHF
>-|TRBV28|-|TRBJ1-5
TGTGCCAGCAGTGACCCCAGGGCAGGGCAGCCCCAGCATTTT
CASSDPRAGQPQHF